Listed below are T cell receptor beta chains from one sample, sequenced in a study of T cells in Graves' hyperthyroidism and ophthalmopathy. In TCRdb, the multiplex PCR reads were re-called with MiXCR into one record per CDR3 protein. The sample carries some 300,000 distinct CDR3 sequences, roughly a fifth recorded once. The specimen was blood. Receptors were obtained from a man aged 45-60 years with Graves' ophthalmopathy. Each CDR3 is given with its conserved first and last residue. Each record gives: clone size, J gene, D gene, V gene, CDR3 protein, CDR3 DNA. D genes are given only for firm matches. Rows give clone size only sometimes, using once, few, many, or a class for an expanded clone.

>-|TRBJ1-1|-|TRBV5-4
CASGFGGNTEAFF
TGTGCCAGCGGCTTCGGGGGAAACACTGAAGCTTTCTTT
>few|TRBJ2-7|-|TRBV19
CASSIRTGYEQYF
TGTGCCAGTAGTATAAGGACCGGATACGAGCAGTACTTC
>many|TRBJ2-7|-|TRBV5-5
CASSLEPPYEQYF
TGTGCCAGCAGCTTGGAACCCCCCTACGAGCAGTACTTC
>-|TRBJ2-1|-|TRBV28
CASSFRTYNEQFF
TGTGCCAGCAGTTTCCGGACATACAATGAGCAGTTCTTC
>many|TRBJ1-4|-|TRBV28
CASSTERQAAANEKLFF
TGTGCCAGCAGTACTGAACGACAGGCGGCGGCTAATGAAAAACTGTTTTTT
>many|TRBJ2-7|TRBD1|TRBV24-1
CATSDRRTGTGIHEQYF
TGTGCCACCAGTGACCGCCGAACCGGGACAGGGATCCACGAGCAGTACTTC
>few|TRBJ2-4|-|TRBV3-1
CASSQNPGGGGRNIQYF
TGTGCCAGCAGCCAAAACCCCGGGGGAGGCGGTCGGAACATTCAGTACTTC
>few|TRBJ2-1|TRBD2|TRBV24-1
CATSDGFSGSSYNEQFF
TGTGCCACCAGTGATGGGTTCAGCGGGAGCTCCTACAATGAGCAGTTCTTC
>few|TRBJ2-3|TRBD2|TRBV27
CASSLLGTSGSRDTQYF
TGTGCCAGCAGTTTATTGGGGACTAGCGGGAGTCGGGATACGCAGTATTTT
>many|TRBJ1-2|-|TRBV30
CAWSHSGGNGYTF
TGTGCCTGGAGTCACTCGGGGGGGAATGGCTACACCTTC
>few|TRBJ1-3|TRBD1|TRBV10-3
CAAQGDGNTIYF
TGTGCCGCACAGGGGGATGGAAACACCATATATTTT
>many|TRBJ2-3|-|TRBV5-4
CASTDQGTQYF
TGTGCCAGCACCGACCAGGGGACGCAGTATTTT
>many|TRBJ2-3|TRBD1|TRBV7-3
CASSPDRETDTQYF
TGTGCCAGCAGCCCTGACAGGGAAACAGATACGCAGTATTTT
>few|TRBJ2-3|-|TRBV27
CASSPPSPGATDTQYF
TGTGCCAGCAGTCCCCCTTCCCCGGGGGCCACAGATACGCAGTATTTT
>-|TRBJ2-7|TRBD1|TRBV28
CASSGPGQGAIYEQYF
TGTGCCAGCAGTGGACCGGGACAGGGGGCGATCTACGAGCAGTACTTC
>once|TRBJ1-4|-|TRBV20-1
CSASRPGRPNEKLFF
TGCAGTGCTAGTCGCCCGGGACGGCCTAATGAAAAACTGTTTTTT
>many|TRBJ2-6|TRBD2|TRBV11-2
CASMLAGGPDF
TGTGCCAGCATGCTAGCGGGAGGCCCTGACTTC
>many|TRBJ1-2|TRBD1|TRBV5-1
CASSGGTGDSGYTF
TGCGCCAGCAGCGGCGGGACAGGGGACAGTGGCTACACCTTC